This T cell receptor beta chain is from a study of blood T cells in healthy people across ages. Study-wide results and caveats: Relative to aged donors, long-lived donors carried more naive CD4+ cells and displayed higher diversity. Possibly confounding the expanded clonotype changes was the fact that donor CMV status was unknown. Among T cells, TCR beta diversity per million cells dropped roughly linearly as age rose.

The CDR3 sequence is 12 residues long. Germline V lookup: CDR1 KGHSH, CDR2 LQKENI. Together with a sample-barcoded 5' primer, a J-beta primer mix was included in a second PCR lasting roughly 6 to 12 cycles. MiXCR was run by TCRdb on the 5' RACE reads, yielding one entry per CDR3 protein. The data contain some 1.4 million distinct CDR3 sequences, 42% of them singletons. Only a few counts were recorded for this clonotype. The antigen remains undetermined. This TCR was recovered from a woman between 18 and 29 years old in good health. The V call is TRBV18, the J call TRBJ2-5; D is ambiguous. With the DNA end fitting TRBJ2-7 better, the J assignment may be wrong. The source material was blood. The CDR3 DNA reads as TGTGCCAGCTCACAAAATGCAGACGAGCAGTACTTC. Translation gives CASSQNADEQYF.